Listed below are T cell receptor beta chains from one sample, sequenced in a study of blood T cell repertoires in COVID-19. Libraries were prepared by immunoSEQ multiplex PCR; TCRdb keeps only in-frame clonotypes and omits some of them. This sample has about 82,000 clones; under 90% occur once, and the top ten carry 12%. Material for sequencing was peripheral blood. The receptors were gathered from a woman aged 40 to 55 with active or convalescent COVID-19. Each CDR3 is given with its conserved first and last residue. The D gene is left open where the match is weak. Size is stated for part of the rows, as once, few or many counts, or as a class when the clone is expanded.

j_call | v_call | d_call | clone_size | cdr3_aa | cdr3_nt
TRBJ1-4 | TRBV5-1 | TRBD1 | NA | CASSPTGSDQKLFF | TGCGCCAGCAGCCCGACAGGGTCGGATCAAAAACTGTTTTTT
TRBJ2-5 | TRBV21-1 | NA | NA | CASSRKGSDRGQETQYF | TGTGCCAGCAGCAGAAAAGGTTCGGACAGGGGCCAAGAGACCCAGTACTTC
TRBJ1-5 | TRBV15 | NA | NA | CATSRGYSNQPQHF | TGTGCCACCAGCAGAGGCTACAGCAATCAGCCCCAGCATTTT
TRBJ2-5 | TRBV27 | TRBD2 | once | CASSFGGGGQETQYF | TGTGCCAGCAGTTTTGGTGGGGGGGGACAAGAGACCCAGTACTTC
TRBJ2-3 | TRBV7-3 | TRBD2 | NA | CASSREASTDTQYF | TGTGCCAGCAGTCGGGAGGCGAGCACAGATACGCAGTATTTT
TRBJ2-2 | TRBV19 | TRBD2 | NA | CASELRGLAGVVTGELFF | TGTGCCAGCGAACTACGGGGACTAGCGGGAGTGGTCACCGGGGAGCTGTTTTTT
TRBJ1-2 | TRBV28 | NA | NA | CASSLLSNYGYTF | TGTGCCAGCAGTTTACTATCTAACTATGGCTACACCTTC
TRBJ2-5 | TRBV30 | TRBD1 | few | CAWIPTGNQETQYF | TGTGCCTGGATCCCGACAGGGAACCAAGAGACCCAGTACTTC
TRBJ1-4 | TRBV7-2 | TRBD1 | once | CASSSSGTGVAKGEKLFF | TGTGCCAGCAGCTCATCCGGGACAGGGGTCGCAAAGGGTGAAAAACTGTTTTTT
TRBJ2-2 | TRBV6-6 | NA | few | CASSYEGYTGELFF | TGTGCCAGCAGTTACGAGGGTTACACCGGGGAGCTGTTTTTT
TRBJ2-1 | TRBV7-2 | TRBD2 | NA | CASSPYLLAGNNEQFF | TGTGCCAGCAGCCCTTATTTACTAGCGGGGAACAATGAGCAGTTCTTC
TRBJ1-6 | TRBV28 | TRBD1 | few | CASSFTGTVVFHSPLHF | TGTGCCAGCAGTTTCACCGGGACAGTGGTGTTTCATTCACCCCTCCACTTT
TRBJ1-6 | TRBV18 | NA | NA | CASSPGVQANSPLHF | TGTGCCAGCTCACCAGGTGTACAGGCTAATTCACCCCTCCACTTT
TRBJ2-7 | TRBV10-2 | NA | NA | CASRGPRGYEQYF | TGCGCCAGTCGAGGGCCCAGGGGCTACGAGCAGTACTTC
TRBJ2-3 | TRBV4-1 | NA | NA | CASSQSQGVGTDTQYF | TGCGCCAGCAGCCAATCACAGGGAGTAGGCACAGATACGCAGTATTTT
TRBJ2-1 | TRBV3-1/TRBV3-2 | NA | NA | CASTLSAGANEQFF | TGTGCCAGCACCCTTAGCGCTGGAGCCAATGAGCAGTTCTTC
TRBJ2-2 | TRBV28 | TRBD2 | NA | CASGHPSGSGPGELFF | TGTGCCAGCGGACACCCTAGCGGGAGTGGGCCCGGGGAGCTGTTTTTT
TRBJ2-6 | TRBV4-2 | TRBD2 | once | CASSQARGESFGANVLTF | TGTGCCAGCAGCCAAGCTCGGGGGGAGTCGTTTGGGGCCAACGTCCTGACTTTC
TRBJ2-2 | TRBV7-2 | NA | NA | CASSSRLSGAGELFF | TGTGCCAGCAGCTCCCGTCTTTCCGGGGCCGGGGAGCTGTTTTTT
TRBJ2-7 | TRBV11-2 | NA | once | CASSLAAGASAEQYF | TGTGCCAGCAGCTTAGCGGCGGGCGCCAGCGCCGAGCAGTACTTC
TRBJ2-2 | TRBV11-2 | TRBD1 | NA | CASSLPMTGGSTGELFF | TGTGCCAGCAGCTTACCGATGACAGGGGGGAGCACCGGGGAGCTGTTTTTT
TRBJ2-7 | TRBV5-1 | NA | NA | CASSLGAFYEQYF | TGCGCCAGCAGCTTGGGGGCTTTCTACGAGCAGTACTTC
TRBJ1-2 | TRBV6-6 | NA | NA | CASNAGNYGYTF | TGTGCCAGCAACGCAGGAAACTATGGCTACACCTTC
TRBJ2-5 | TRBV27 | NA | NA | CASSADSHEETQYF | TGTGCCAGCAGCGCCGACAGTCATGAAGAGACCCAGTACTTC
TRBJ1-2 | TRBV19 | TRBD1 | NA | CASRDRVYGYTF | TGTGCCAGTAGGGACAGGGTTTATGGCTACACCTTC
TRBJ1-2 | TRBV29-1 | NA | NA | CSVGQNYGYTF | TGCAGCGTTGGACAGAACTATGGCTACACCTTC
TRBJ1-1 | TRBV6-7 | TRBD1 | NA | CASSEQGGNTEAFF | TGTGCCAGCAGCGAACAGGGGGGCAACACTGAAGCTTTCTTT
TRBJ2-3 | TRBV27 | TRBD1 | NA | CASSLWDSSTDTQYF | TGTGCCAGCAGTTTATGGGACAGTAGCACAGATACGCAGTATTTT
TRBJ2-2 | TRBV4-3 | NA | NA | CASSHFNRNTGELFF | TGCGCCAGCAGCCACTTTAATAGAAACACCGGGGAGCTGTTTTTT
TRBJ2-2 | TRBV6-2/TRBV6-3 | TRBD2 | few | CASSYVGRAITGELFF | TGTGCCAGCAGTTACGTCGGGAGGGCAATTACCGGGGAGCTGTTTTTT
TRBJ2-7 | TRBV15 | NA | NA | CATSRGLGTSYEQYF | TGTGCCACCAGCAGAGGTCTAGGGACATCCTACGAGCAGTACTTC
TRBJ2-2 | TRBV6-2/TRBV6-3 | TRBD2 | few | CASSYSSSGVNTGELFF | TGTGCCAGCAGTTACTCGTCTAGCGGGGTGAACACCGGGGAGCTGTTTTTT
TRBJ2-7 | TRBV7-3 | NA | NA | CASSWKPYRSPFEQYF | TGTGCCAGCAGCTGGAAGCCTTACAGGTCGCCCTTCGAGCAGTACTTC
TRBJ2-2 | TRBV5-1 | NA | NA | CATKELANTGELFF | TGCGCCACTAAGGAACTAGCGAACACCGGGGAGCTGTTTTTT
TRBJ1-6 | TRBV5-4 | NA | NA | CASSLSLGGDPGHSPLHF | TGTGCCAGCAGCTTGTCCCTGGGGGGGGATCCGGGTCATTCACCCCTCCACTTT
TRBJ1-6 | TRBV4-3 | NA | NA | CASTSTSSYNSPLHF | TGCGCCAGCACCTCAACAAGTTCCTATAATTCACCCCTCCACTTT
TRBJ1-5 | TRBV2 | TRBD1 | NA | CASSQTGGRNQPQHF | TGTGCCAGCAGCCAGACAGGGGGCAGAAATCAGCCCCAGCATTTT
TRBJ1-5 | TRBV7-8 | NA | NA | CASGPRGGRNQPQHF | TGTGCCAGCGGGCCGCGGGGGGGCCGCAATCAGCCCCAGCATTTT
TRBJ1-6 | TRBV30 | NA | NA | CAWASLGGIVLDSPLHF | TGTGCCTGGGCGAGCTTGGGAGGGATTGTACTAGATTCACCCCTCCACTTT
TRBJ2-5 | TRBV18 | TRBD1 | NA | CASSPRQGGGETQYF | TGTGCCAGCTCACCTCGACAGGGCGGTGGGGAGACCCAGTACTTC
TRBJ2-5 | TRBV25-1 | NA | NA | CATRSDKQETQYF | TGTGCCACCCGCTCGGACAAACAAGAGACCCAGTACTTC